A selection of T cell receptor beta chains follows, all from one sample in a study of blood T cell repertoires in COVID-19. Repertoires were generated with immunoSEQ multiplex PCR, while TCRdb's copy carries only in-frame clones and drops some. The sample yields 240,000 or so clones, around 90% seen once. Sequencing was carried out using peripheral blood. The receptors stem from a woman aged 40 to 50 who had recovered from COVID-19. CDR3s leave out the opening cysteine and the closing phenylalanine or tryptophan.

ASSFGDRGYEQY	12	TRBV27	TRBJ2-7
ASSLVTGGAGGRETQY	16	TRBV5-1	TRBJ2-5
SARDRVGFTEAF	12	TRBV29-1	TRBJ1-1
ASSFGPPGSEAF	12	TRBV5-4	TRBJ1-1
ASSQDRGANEKLF	13	TRBV14	TRBJ1-4
ASSPRLAGDTQY	12	TRBV11-1	TRBJ2-3
ASSWGTGAETQY	12	TRBV5-1	TRBJ2-5
AISEGGQGAHRRSYEQY	17	TRBV10-3	TRBJ2-7
ASTSGGGDYGYT	12	TRBV7-9	TRBJ1-2
ASSSGLAAYEQY	12	TRBV9	TRBJ2-7
ATSRSLLDRGLWEKLF	16	TRBV15	TRBJ1-4
ASSLFAEMGYEQY	13	TRBV27	TRBJ2-7
SVVGQAGTQY	10	TRBV29-1	TRBJ2-5
ASSLSQGVADTQY	13	TRBV5-1	TRBJ2-3
ASSDAPGETQY	11	TRBV25-1	TRBJ2-5
ASSRGQGNSGANVLT	15	TRBV3-1/TRBV3-2	TRBJ2-6
ASSPQGPPSYEQY	13	TRBV7-2	TRBJ2-7
ASSQFPGPRTPLH	13	TRBV23-1	TRBJ1-6
ASSEVGAHTDTQY	13	TRBV2	TRBJ2-3
ASGRGANEKLF	11	TRBV5-4	TRBJ1-4
AIKLGLSSYNSPLH	14	TRBV10-3	TRBJ1-6
ASSYVARGKGYT	12	TRBV6-5	TRBJ1-2
ASSMGGTGANVLT	13	TRBV19	TRBJ2-6
ASSFLGTGGREQY	13	TRBV7-9	TRBJ2-7
ASSPPSGGPTGEQF	14	TRBV7-2	TRBJ2-1
ASSQGTGDRSPLH	13	TRBV4-3	TRBJ1-6
SVPRGNEQF	9	TRBV29-1	TRBJ2-1
ASSGGQGNTEAF	12	TRBV5-4	TRBJ1-1
ASSTWTGGNSPLH	13	TRBV11-2	TRBJ1-6
ASSQELLSPAEQF	13	TRBV4-2	TRBJ2-1
AWSVPGRRDQPQH	13	TRBV30	TRBJ1-5
ASSISAGAFSTDTQY	15	TRBV19	TRBJ2-3
ASSLGVSLY	9	TRBV7-2	TRBJ2-7
ASSLGTSRGSEQY	13	TRBV7-2	TRBJ2-7
ASSTQGRRETQY	12	TRBV19	TRBJ2-5
ASSYSSVGGPEAF	13	TRBV6-5	TRBJ1-1
ASSLARLAGGPEQF	14	TRBV11-3	TRBJ2-1
ASSYGDNQPQH	11	TRBV6-5	TRBJ1-5
ASSYSGTGRNYGYT	14	TRBV6-2/TRBV6-3	TRBJ1-2
ASSPGGMNTEAF	12	TRBV7-3	TRBJ1-1
ACLVNTEAF	9	TRBV30	TRBJ1-1
ASSELGTGGLEAF	13	TRBV25-1	TRBJ1-1
AWTGGSGEQF	10	TRBV30	TRBJ2-1
SVEGGFSGGTGELF	14	TRBV29-1	TRBJ2-2
ATSRPNSNQPQH	12	TRBV24-1	TRBJ1-5
ASSSPTGTSGDNEQF	15	TRBV5-1	TRBJ2-1
ASSPTSGSYEQY	12	TRBV7-2	TRBJ2-7
ASSLARGSRQNSPLH	15	TRBV7-2	TRBJ1-6
ASSQPMLETQY	11	TRBV4-3	TRBJ2-5
ASSRGTNSYNSPLH	14	TRBV9	TRBJ1-6
ASSPQTSSDTQY	12	TRBV5-1	TRBJ2-3
ASSPDRGGGYT	11	TRBV5-1	TRBJ1-2
ASSPRGSGRGELF	13	TRBV9	TRBJ2-2
ASSPSGNEQF	10	TRBV2	TRBJ2-1
ASSPVRATEAF	11	TRBV6-5	TRBJ1-1